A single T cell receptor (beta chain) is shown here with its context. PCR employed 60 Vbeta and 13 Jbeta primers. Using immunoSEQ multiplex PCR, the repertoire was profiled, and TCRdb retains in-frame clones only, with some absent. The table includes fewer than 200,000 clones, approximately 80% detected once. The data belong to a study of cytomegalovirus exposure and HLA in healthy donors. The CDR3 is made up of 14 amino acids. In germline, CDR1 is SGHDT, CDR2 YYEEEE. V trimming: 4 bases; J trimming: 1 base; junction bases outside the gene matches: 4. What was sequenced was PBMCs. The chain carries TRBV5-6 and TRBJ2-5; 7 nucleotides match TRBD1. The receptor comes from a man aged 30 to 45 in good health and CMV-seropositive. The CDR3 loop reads CASSRGTAQETQYF. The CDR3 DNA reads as TGTGCCAGCAGCAGAGGGACAGCCCAAGAGACCCAGTACTTC. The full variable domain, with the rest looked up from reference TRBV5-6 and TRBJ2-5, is DAGVTQSPTHLIKTRGQQVTLRCSPKSGHDTVSWYQQALGQGPQFIFQYYEEEERQRGNFPDRFSGHQFPNYSSELNVNALLLGDSALYLCASSRGTAQETQYFGPGTRLLVL.